Described below is a single TCR beta chain sequence and its context. What it recognizes is unknown. These data originate in a study of liver allograft versus peripheral blood T cells. On the study more broadly: Repertoires from peripheral blood of liver transplant recipients were compared with those inside their transplanted livers.

The CDR3 consists of 13 residues. Trimming removed 4 bases at V and 8 bases at J, with 14 bases between. Germline CDR1 reads LGHDT; CDR2 reads YNNKEL (reference sequence). Study-level findings and limits: Repertoires found inside liver allografts reportedly differed from T cell receptor repertoires in peripheral blood.

TCRdb re-analysed the reads in MiXCR, keeping a single row per CDR3 protein. The sample contains 4,000 to 6,500 distinct CDR3 sequences, approximately 15% of which appear only once. The receptor was isolated from a human patient who had a liver transplant. The graft donor may account for some of the T cells. This sequence joins TRBV3-1 and TRBJ1-2; perhaps TRBD1 as D (5 bases). The CDR3 spells CASSRDRNPGYTF. CDR3 in DNA: TGTGCCAGCAGCCGTGACAGAAATCCGGGCTACACCTTC.